This note documents a single T cell receptor beta chain sequence. These data come from a study of blood T cell repertoires in COVID-19. The repertoire was sequenced with immunoSEQ multiplex PCR; TCRdb's copy has only in-frame clones and lacks some. The data contain about 210,000 clones, about 76% of them singletons. Trimming removed 1 base at V and 3 bases at J, with 10 bases between. This CDR3 comprises 15 residues. Germline CDR1 reads LGHDT; CDR2 reads YNNKEL (reference sequence). The genes are TRBV3-1 (or the pseudogene TRBV3-2) and TRBJ1-3; no firm D call. The material sequenced was PBMCs or T cells enriched from blood (not recorded which). The source of this sequence is a woman between 50 and 59 years old with acute COVID-19. The CDR3 sequence is CASSQGIGYGNTIYF. CDR3 sequence (DNA): TGTGCCAGCAGCCAAGGTATCGGTTATGGAAACACCATATATTTT.